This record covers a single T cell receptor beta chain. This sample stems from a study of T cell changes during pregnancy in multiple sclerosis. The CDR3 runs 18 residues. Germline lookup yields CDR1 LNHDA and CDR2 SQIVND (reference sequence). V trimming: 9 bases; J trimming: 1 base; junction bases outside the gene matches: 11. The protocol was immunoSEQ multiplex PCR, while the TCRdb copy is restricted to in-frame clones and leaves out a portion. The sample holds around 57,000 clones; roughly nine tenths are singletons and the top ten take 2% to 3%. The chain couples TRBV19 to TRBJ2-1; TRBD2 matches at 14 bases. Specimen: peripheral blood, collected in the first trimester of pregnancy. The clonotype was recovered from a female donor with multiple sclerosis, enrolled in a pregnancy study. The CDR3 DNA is TGTGCCAGATGGCCCCGGGGGACTAGCGGGGGTTCCTACAATGAGCAGTTCTTC. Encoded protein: CARWPRGTSGGSYNEQFF.